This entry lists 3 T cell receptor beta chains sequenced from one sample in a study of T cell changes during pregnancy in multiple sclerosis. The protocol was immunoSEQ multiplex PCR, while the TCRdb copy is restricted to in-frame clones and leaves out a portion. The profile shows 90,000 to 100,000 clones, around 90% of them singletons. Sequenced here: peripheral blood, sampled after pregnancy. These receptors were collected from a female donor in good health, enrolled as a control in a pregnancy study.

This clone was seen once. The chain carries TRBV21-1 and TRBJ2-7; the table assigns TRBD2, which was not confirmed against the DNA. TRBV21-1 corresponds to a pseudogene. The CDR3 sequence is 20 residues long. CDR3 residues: CASSKEEGLAVMLVPYEQYF. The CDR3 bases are TGTGCCAGCAGCAAAGAGGAAGGCCTAGCGGTAATGCTCGTCCCCTACGAGCAGTACTTC.

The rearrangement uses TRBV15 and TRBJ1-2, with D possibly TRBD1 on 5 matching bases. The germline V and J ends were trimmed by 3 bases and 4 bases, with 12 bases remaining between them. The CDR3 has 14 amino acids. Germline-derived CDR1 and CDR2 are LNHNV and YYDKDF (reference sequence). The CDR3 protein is CATSRGWDFYGYTF. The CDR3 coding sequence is TGTGCCACCAGCAGGGGCTGGGACTTCTATGGCTACACCTTC.

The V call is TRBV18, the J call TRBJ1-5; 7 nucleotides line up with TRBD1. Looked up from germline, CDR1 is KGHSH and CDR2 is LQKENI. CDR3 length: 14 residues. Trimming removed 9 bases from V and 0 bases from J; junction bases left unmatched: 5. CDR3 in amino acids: CARWTGLSNQPQHF. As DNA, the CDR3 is TGTGCCAGGTGGACAGGCCTTAGCAATCAGCCCCAGCATTTT.